A single sample gave rise to the 13 T cell receptor beta chains below, sequenced in a study of blood T cells in healthy people across ages. Primed by a sample-barcoded 5' primer and a J-beta primer mix, a second PCR proceeded for about 6 to 12 cycles. TCRdb re-called the 5' RACE reads through MiXCR, storing one row per CDR3 protein. The table includes hundreds of thousands of distinct CDR3 sequences, just under 25% detected once. These data also formed part of another study, on T cells of mothers and their children.

The sample comprised blood. The receptor set was obtained from a boy younger than 18 in good health.

This chain uses TRBV10-3 with TRBJ1-1; 7 bases fit TRBD1. From germline, CDR1 is ENHRY and CDR2 SYGVKD. This CDR3 comprises 14 residues. J lost 1 base, V lost 10 bases, and 9 bases had no gene match. CDR3 residues: CATQISGGNTEAFF. The CDR3 DNA reads as TGTGCCACCCAGATCTCAGGGGGGAACACTGAAGCTTTCTTT.

The sample holds a few counts of this clonotype. The chain combines TRBV20-1 with TRBJ1-5; weak D call: TRBD1 (5 bases). CDR1 is DFQATT and CDR2 is SNEGSKA in the germline V gene (reference sequence). The CDR3 extends over 13 amino acids. The V end lost 0 bases, the J end lost 7 bases, and 10 bases lay between the germline ends. For the CDR3, the DNA is TGCAGTGCTAGAGATCAGGGAAAACAGCCCCAGCATTTT. Amino acids: CSARDQGKQPQHF.

There are a few counts of this clonotype. This sequence joins TRBV4-1 and TRBJ2-2; D remains ambiguous. The germline V gene has CDR1 MGHRA and CDR2 YSYEKL. The CDR3 extends over 18 amino acids. V lost 0 bases, J lost 2 bases, and 16 bases lay in between. CDR3: CASSQESARNANTGELFF. The CDR3 DNA follows: TGCGCCAGCAGCCAAGAGTCGGCTCGGAACGCTAACACCGGGGAGCTGTTTTTT.

This clonotype was counted a few times. The chain uses TRBV5-1 and TRBJ2-5; TRBD2 matches 10 bases. The CDR3 has 16 amino acids. V was pared by 2 bases and J by 4 bases, with 8 bases of the junction left unmatched. Germline CDR1 and CDR2: SGHRS and YFSETQ. The CDR3 sequence is CASSFLAGVKGETQYF. CDR3 in DNA: TGCGCCAGCAGCTTTCTAGCGGGGGTAAAGGGAGAGACCCAGTACTTC.

This rearrangement joins TRBV14 to TRBJ1-1; tentatively, D is TRBD1 (6 bases). CDR1 and CDR2 from the germline V gene are SGHDN and FVKESK. CDR3 size: 13 residues. Trimming pared 1 base from V and 10 bases from J, leaving 13 bases between. The CDR3 DNA follows: TGTGCCAGCAGCCAAGTGGCAGGGGAAAGAGCTTTCTTT. This gives the protein CASSQVAGERAFF.

This clonotype has just a few counts. J is TRBJ2-1 and V is TRBV28; no definite D call. V was trimmed by 6 bases and J by 2 bases, leaving 14 bases between them. Per the germline V gene, CDR1 is MDHEN and CDR2 is SYDVKM. CDR3 length: 15 amino acids. The DNA for the CDR3 is TGTGCCAGCAGCCCCAGTCCGGGCCCCTACAATGAGCAGTTCTTC. Translated, it gives CASSPSPGPYNEQFF.

The rearrangement links TRBV4-1 to TRBJ2-2, with TRBD2 matching over 8 bases. The CDR3 contains 15 residues. CDR1 is MGHRA, CDR2 YSYEKL, per germline. V shed 2 bases, J shed 6 bases, and the junction held 5 bases outside the gene matches. The CDR3 is CASSQPAGESGELFF. CDR3 DNA sequence: TGCGCCAGCAGCCAACCAGCGGGAGAATCCGGGGAGCTGTTTTTT.

The chain has TRBV12-3 or TRBV12-4 and TRBJ2-3, with D possibly being TRBD1 (6 bases). Between the trimmed V and J ends, which lost 5 bases and 1 base, there was a span of 16 bases. This CDR3 has 16 amino acids. The CDR3 loop reads CASSTLQGEGTDTQYF. CDR3 nucleotide sequence: TGTGCCAGCAGTACTCTACAGGGTGAGGGCACAGATACGCAGTATTTT.

The CDR3 sequence: CASSQLAGVLDNEQFF. The CDR3 region has the DNA TGTGCCAGCAGCCAATTAGCGGGAGTTCTGGACAATGAGCAGTTCTTC. The V gene is TRBV3-1, the J gene TRBJ2-1; 9 bases are a match to TRBD2. CDR3 length: 16 residues. The germline CDR1 and CDR2 sequences are LGHDT and YNNKEL (reference sequence). The V gene end was trimmed by 2 bases and the J gene end by 5 bases; junction bases not matched to a gene: 7.

This chain connects TRBV29-1 to TRBJ1-2, with D possibly matching TRBD1 (6 bases). Germline CDR1 is SQVTM and CDR2 is ANQGSEA. V was shortened by 5 bases and J by 0 bases, with 13 bases between the two germline ends. The CDR3 sequence is 14 residues long. Written as DNA, the CDR3 is TGCAGCGTTCTGAGACAGGCCTCTAACTATGGCTACACCTTC. Translation: CSVLRQASNYGYTF.

The chain is built from TRBV29-1 and TRBJ2-5; possible D gene TRBD1, 6 bases. Trimming left V 3 bases short and J 5 bases short, with 13 bases between. This CDR3 region has 13 residues. Germline loops: CDR1 SQVTM, CDR2 ANQGSEA. The CDR3 DNA is TGCAGCGTTGACGGGGAGAGGGGGGAGACCCAGTACTTC. The encoded protein is CSVDGERGETQYF.

CDR3 bases: TGTGCCAGCAGTACAGAGACGGACCCCTATGGCTACACCTTC. It codes for CASSTETDPYGYTF. This chain uses TRBV6-2 or TRBV6-3 with TRBJ1-2; D not certain. Trimming stripped 5 bases from V and 4 bases from J, with 14 bases between. Germline V lookup: CDR1 MNHEY, CDR2 SVGEGT. The CDR3 extends over 14 amino acids.

Concerning this clonotype: The junction shows a germline mismatch at one end, possibly a read error. The chain uses TRBV6-6 and TRBJ2-1; D remains unclear. Germline CDR1 and CDR2: MNHNY and SVGAGI (reference sequence). The CDR3 has 14 amino acids. The CDR3 nucleotides are TGTGCCAGCAGTCACTCCTCCCTTAGGGATGAGCAGTTCTTC. As protein: CASSHSSLRDEQFF.